The following is a T cell receptor (beta chain) sequence with its context. Its cognate antigen is unknown. Additional DNA sequences in this sample encode the identical CDR3. This entry comes from a study of cytomegalovirus exposure and HLA in healthy donors. Study information: An early data release held some 89 million unique TCRs from HLA-typed donors. Points from the study as a whole: Rates of TCR association differed by HLA locus in a later analysis, with DRB1 highest and HLA-C lowest. Being productive about 90% or about 30% of the time was typical of most TCR beta V segments in an earlier analysis.

The PCR used 60 Vbeta and 13 Jbeta primers. The data were produced by immunoSEQ multiplex PCR, yet TCRdb's version contains in-frame clones alone and is incomplete. Found here are under 200,000 clones, 70% to 90% of them singletons; the top ten hold approximately 0.31%. This CDR3 is built from 12 residues. V shed 6 bases and J 4 bases; nucleotides not matched to a gene: 1. From germline, CDR1 is MDHEN and CDR2 SYDVKM. The rearrangement links TRBV28 to TRBJ1-2, with 8 bases aligning to TRBD1. The specimen sequenced was PBMCs. The TCR comes from a woman between 25 and 40 years old in good health and CMV-seronegative. CDR3 sequence (DNA): TGTGCCAGCAGCGACAGGGGCTATGGCTACACCTTC. It yields the protein CASSDRGYGYTF.